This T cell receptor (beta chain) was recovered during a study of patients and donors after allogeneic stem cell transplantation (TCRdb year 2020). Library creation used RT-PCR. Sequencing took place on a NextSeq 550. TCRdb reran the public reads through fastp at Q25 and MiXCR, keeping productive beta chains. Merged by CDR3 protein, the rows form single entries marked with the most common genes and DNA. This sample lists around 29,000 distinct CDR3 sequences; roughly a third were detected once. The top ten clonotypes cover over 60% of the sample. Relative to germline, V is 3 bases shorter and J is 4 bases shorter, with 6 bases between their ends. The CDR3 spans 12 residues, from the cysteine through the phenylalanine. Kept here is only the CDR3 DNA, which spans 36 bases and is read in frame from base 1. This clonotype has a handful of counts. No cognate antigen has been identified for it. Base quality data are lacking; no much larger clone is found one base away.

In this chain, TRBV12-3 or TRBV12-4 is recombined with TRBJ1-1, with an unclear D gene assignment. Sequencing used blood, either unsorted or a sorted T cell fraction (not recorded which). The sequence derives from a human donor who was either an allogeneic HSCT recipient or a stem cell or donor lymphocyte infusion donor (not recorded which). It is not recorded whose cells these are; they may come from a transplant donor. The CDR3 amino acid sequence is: CASSFDRTEAFF. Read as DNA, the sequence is TGTGCCAGCAGTTTCGACCGCACTGAAGCTTTCTTT.